This TCR beta chain is drawn from a study of cytomegalovirus exposure and HLA in healthy donors. The PCR was carried out with 60 Vbeta primers and 13 Jbeta primers. Method: immunoSEQ multiplex PCR; TCRdb's copy keeps in-frame clones and lacks some. In the table there are approximately 160,000 clones, under 70% of which are singletons. Trimming pared 5 bases from V and 1 base from J, leaving 18 bases between. The CDR3 sequence is 17 residues long. Germline V gene lookup returns CDR1 MDHEN and CDR2 SYDVKM. This clone was counted only a few times. The sequence was obtained from a middle-aged woman in good health and CMV-seropositive. The chain employs TRBV28 and TRBJ1-5; D gene uncertain. Specimen: PBMCs. CDR3 sequence reads: CASSPPRIAGSNQPQHF. In nucleotides, the CDR3 is TGTGCCAGCAGTCCCCCGAGGATCGCGGGGAGCAATCAGCCCCAGCATTTT.